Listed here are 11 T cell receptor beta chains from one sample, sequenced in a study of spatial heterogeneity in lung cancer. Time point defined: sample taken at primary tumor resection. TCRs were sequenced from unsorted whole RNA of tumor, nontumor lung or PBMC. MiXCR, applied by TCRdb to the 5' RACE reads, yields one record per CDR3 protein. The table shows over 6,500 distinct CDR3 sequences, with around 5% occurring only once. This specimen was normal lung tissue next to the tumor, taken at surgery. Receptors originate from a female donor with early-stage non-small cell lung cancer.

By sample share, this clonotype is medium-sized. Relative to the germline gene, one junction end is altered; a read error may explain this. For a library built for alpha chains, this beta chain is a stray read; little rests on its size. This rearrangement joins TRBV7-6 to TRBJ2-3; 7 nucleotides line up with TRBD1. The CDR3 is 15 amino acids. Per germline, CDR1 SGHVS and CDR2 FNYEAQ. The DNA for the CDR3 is TGTGCCAGCAGTTTAGGGACAGCTAGCACAGATACGCAGTATTTT. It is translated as CASSLGTASTDTQYF.

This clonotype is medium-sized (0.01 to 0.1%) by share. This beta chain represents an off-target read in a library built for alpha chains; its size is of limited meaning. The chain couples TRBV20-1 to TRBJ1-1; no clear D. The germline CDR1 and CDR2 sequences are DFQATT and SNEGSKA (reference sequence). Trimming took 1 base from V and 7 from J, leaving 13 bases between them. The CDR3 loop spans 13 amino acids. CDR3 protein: CSARVYSLNEAFF. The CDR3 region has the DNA TGCAGTGCTAGAGTTTACAGTCTGAATGAAGCTTTCTTT.

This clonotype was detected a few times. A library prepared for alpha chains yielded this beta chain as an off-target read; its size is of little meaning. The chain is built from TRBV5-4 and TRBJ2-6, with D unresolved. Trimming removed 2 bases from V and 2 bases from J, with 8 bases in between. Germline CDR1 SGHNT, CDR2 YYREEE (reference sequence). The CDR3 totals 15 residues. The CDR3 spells CASSFLGTGANVLTF. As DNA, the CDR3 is TGTGCCAGCAGCTTTCTAGGGACTGGGGCCAACGTCCTGACTTTC.

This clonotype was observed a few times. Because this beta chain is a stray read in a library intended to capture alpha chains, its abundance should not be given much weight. The CDR3 DNA sequence: TGTGCCAGCAGTTTGAACAGGGGGCGTATGAACACTGAAGCTTTCTTT. Translating it yields CASSLNRGRMNTEAFF. This rearrangement joins TRBV12-3 or TRBV12-4 to TRBJ1-1, with 9 bases identical to TRBD1. After removal of 3 bases from V and 0 bases from J, the junction contained 5 bases not matched to a gene. The CDR3 runs to 16 residues.

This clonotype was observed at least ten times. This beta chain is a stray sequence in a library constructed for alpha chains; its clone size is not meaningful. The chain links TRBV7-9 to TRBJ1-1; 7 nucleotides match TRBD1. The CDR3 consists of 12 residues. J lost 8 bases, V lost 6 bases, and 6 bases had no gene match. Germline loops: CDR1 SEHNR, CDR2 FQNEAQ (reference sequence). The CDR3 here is CASRRQGDEAFF. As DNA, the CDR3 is TGTGCCAGCAGACGACAGGGAGACGAAGCTTTCTTT.

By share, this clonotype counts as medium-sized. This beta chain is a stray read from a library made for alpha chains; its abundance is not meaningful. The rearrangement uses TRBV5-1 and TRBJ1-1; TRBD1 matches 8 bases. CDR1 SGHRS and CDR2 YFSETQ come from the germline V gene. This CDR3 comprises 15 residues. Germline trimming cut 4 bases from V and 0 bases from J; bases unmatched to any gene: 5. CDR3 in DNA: TGCGCCAGCAGCCCGGGACAGGAGATGAACACTGAAGCTTTCTTT. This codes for CASSPGQEMNTEAFF.

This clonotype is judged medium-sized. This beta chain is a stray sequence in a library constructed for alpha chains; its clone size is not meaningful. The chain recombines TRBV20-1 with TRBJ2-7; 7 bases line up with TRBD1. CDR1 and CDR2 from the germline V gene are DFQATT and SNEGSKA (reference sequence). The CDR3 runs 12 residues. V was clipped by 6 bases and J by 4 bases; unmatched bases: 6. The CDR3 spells CSAQGRGYEQYF. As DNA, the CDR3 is TGCAGTGCACAGGGGAGAGGTTACGAGCAGTACTTC.

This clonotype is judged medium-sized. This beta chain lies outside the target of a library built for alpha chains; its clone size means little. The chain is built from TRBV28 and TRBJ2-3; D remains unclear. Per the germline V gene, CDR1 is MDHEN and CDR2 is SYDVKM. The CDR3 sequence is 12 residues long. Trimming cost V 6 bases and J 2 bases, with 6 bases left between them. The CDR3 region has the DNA TGTGCCAGCAGGCCTTCCACAGATACGCAGTATTTT. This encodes CASRPSTDTQYF.

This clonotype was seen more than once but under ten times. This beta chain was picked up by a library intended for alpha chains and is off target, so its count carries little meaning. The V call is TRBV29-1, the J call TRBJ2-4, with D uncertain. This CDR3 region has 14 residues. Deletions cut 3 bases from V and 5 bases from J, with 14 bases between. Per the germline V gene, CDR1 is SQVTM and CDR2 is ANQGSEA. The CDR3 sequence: CSVEGGYAENIQYF. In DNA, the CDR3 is TGCAGCGTTGAGGGTGGCTACGCGGAAAACATTCAGTACTTC.

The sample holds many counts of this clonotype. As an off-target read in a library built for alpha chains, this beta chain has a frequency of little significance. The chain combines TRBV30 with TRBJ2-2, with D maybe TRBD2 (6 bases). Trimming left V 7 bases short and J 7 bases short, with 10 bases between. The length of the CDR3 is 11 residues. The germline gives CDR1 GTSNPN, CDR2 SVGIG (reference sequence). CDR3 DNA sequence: TGTGCCTTCGGAGGGCACGGGGAGCTGTTTTTT. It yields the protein CAFGGHGELFF.

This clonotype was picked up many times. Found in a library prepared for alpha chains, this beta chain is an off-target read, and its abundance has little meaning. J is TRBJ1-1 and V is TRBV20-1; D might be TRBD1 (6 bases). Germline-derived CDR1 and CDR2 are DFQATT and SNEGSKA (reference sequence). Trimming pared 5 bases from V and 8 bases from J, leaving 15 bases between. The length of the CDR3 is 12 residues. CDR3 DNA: TGCAGTGCTCCACCGGGACACGCGGAAGCTTTCTTT. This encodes CSAPPGHAEAFF.